This TCR beta chain was observed in a study of CXCR3-negative and CXCR3-positive naive CD8 T cells. cDNA libraries for TRB were generated by 5' RACE incorporating UMI labels. One entry per CDR3 protein, without DNA, is what TCRdb gives after re-calling the 5' RACE reads. Here the sample table reports fewer than 95,000 distinct CDR3 sequences. Germline V lookup: CDR1 MDHEN, CDR2 SYDVKM. The CDR3 contains 18 residues. The gene calls are TRBV28 and TRBJ2-2; TCRdb selects TRBD1, and the lack of DNA leaves this call unchecked. Material for sequencing was naive CXCR3- CD8+ T cells from blood. Regarding subset: CD45RO-CCR7+CD27+CD95- naive CD8+ T cells lacking CXCR3 (TNR3-). This TCR derives from a human donor in good health. Some clones in this sample may be carry-over from other donors' samples. CDR3 amino acids: CASSVLTGIGPHTGELFF.